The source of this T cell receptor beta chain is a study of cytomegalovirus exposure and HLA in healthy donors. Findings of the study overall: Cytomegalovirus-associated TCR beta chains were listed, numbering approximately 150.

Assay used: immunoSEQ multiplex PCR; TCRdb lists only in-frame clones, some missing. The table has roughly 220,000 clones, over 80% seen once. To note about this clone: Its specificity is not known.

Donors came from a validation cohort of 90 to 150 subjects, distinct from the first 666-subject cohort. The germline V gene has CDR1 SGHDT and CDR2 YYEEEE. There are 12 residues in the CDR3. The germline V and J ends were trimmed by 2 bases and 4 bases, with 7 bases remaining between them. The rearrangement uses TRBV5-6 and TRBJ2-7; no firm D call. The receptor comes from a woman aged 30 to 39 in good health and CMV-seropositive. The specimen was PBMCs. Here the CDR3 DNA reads TGTGCCAGCAGCTTCAAAGGGTACGAGCAGTACTTC. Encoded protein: CASSFKGYEQYF.